Listed below are T cell receptor beta chains from one sample, sequenced in a study of human T cells and chemical hapten exposure. TCRdb passed the RACE reads through MiXCR, listing each CDR3 protein once. This table holds about 82,000 distinct CDR3 sequences, 10% to 15% found once. The source material was whole blood, sampled in connection with sensitization to the hapten diphenylcyclopropenone (DPC). These receptors were obtained from a woman in her forties or fifties with alopecia areata. Some clones in this sample may be carry-over from other donors' samples. Each CDR3 is given with its conserved first and last residue. The D gene is left open where the match is weak. Clone size is given for some rows only: seen once, a few or many times, or a class if the clone is expanded.

j_gene,abundance,v_gene,d_gene,CDR3aa,CDR3nt
TRBJ2-5,.,TRBV7-8,.,CASSLGRYQETQYF,TGTGCCAGCAGCTTAGGGCGGTACCAAGAGACCCAGTACTTC
TRBJ2-5,many,TRBV7-6,.,CASSLRAGQETQYF,TGTGCCAGCAGCTTAAGAGCGGGCCAAGAGACCCAGTACTTC
TRBJ1-1,.,TRBV18,.,CASSRIQNTEAFF,TGTGCCAGCTCACGCATACAAAACACTGAAGCTTTCTTT
TRBJ2-1,.,TRBV2,TRBD2,CASSRLAGVNEQFF,TGTGCCAGCAGTCGACTAGCGGGAGTCAATGAGCAGTTCTTC
TRBJ2-1,few,TRBV11-2,.,CASSLIGSGTYNEQFF,TGTGCCAGCAGCTTGATTGGCTCAGGGACCTACAATGAGCAGTTCTTC
TRBJ1-1,.,TRBV7-9,TRBD1,CASSLGSRDRGTEAFF,TGTGCCAGCAGCTTAGGTTCGCGGGACAGGGGTACTGAAGCTTTCTTT
TRBJ1-5,.,TRBV12-3/TRBV12-4,.,CASHLNDQPQHF,TGTGCCAGCCACTTGAACGATCAGCCCCAGCATTTT
TRBJ2-2,few,TRBV20-1,TRBD2,CSAWTSLYAGGELFF,TGCAGTGCTTGGACTAGCCTCTATGCCGGCGGGGAGCTGTTTTTT
TRBJ1-5,many,TRBV2,.,CASSDTFNQPQHF,TGTGCCAGCAGTGACACGTTCAATCAGCCCCAGCATTTT
TRBJ2-1,many,TRBV14,TRBD2,CASSQVGRRDEQFF,TGTGCCAGCAGCCAAGTCGGGAGGAGGGATGAGCAGTTCTTC
TRBJ2-7,few,TRBV3-1,.,CASSQVDSNTYEQYF,TGTGCCAGCAGCCAAGTCGACAGCAATACCTACGAGCAGTACTTC
TRBJ2-7,few,TRBV19,TRBD2,CASSPREGLRYEQYF,TGTGCCAGTAGTCCCAGGGAGGGCCTAAGGTACGAGCAGTACTTC
TRBJ1-3,few,TRBV18,.,CASSPSGVTSGNTIYF,TGTGCCAGCTCACCGTCAGGGGTCACCTCTGGAAACACCATATATTTT
TRBJ2-1,few,TRBV7-9,.,CASSVGQNNEQFF,TGTGCCAGCAGCGTCGGACAGAACAATGAGCAGTTCTTC
TRBJ2-4,many,TRBV10-3,TRBD2,CAISEAGEVRENIQYF,TGTGCCATCAGTGAGGCGGGGGAGGTTCGGGAAAACATTCAGTACTTC
TRBJ2-5,.,TRBV11-2,.,CASSQGSQETQYF,TGTGCCAGCAGCCAAGGGTCTCAAGAGACCCAGTACTTC
TRBJ2-7,large,TRBV29-1,TRBD1,CSVGGQEPYEQYF,TGCAGCGTTGGAGGACAGGAGCCTTACGAGCAGTACTTC
TRBJ2-1,.,TRBV29-1,TRBD1,CSVGQGMNEQFF,TGCAGCGTAGGACAGGGTATGAATGAGCAGTTCTTC
TRBJ2-3,many,TRBV20-1,.,CSAPIQGVSASTDTQYF,TGCAGTGCCCCGATACAGGGAGTTTCAGCTAGCACAGATACGCAGTATTTT
TRBJ2-7,few,TRBV29-1,.,CSVEDRKDSRGRQYF,TGCAGCGTTGAAGATCGGAAGGATTCAAGAGGTCGGCAGTACTTC
TRBJ2-7,.,TRBV30,.,CAWSPKTVPYEQYF,TGTGCCTGGAGTCCCAAGACCGTCCCCTACGAGCAGTACTTC
TRBJ2-7,.,TRBV7-9,.,CASSRGQPPYEQYF,TGTGCCAGCAGCCGCGGACAGCCACCCTACGAGCAGTACTTC
TRBJ1-2,.,TRBV7-9,.,CASSLVSGEDGYTF,TGTGCCAGCAGCTTAGTAAGCGGGGAGGATGGCTACACCTTC
TRBJ2-7,many,TRBV11-1,.,CASSLSAGTYEQYF,TGTGCCAGCAGCTTAAGTGCAGGGACCTACGAGCAGTACTTC
TRBJ1-2,.,TRBV5-4,.,CASSLPETNYGYTF,TGTGCCAGCAGCTTGCCAGAGACAAACTATGGCTACACCTTC
TRBJ2-2,.,TRBV20-1,.,CSAPLGGNTGELFF,TGCAGTGCTCCCCTGGGGGGGAACACCGGGGAGCTGTTTTTT
TRBJ2-7,few,TRBV9,TRBD1,CASSVWTGGSEQYF,TGTGCCAGCAGCGTTTGGACAGGGGGATCCGAGCAGTACTTC
TRBJ2-6,.,TRBV27,.,CASSSSGSPGANVLTF,TGTGCCAGCAGTTCCTCAGGATCGCCTGGGGCCAACGTCCTGACTTTC
TRBJ2-4,few,TRBV3-1,.,CASSQSGAKNIQYF,TGTGCCAGCAGCCAATCGGGAGCCAAAAACATTCAGTACTTC